These 21 T cell receptor beta chains share one sample of origin, sequenced in a study of cytomegalovirus exposure and HLA in healthy donors. Vbeta (60) and Jbeta (13) primers were used in the PCR. The protocol was immunoSEQ multiplex PCR, while the TCRdb copy is restricted to in-frame clones and leaves out a portion. The sample holds 100,000 to 150,000 clones, approximately 10% seen once. Source material: PBMCs. These receptors originate from a woman between 18 and 30 years old in good health and CMV-seropositive.

The chain links TRBV28 to TRBJ2-3, with TRBD2 as a possible D gene (6 bases). The CDR3 has 16 amino acids. V was shortened by 1 base and J by 3 bases, with 14 bases between the two germline ends. The germline V gene encodes CDR1 MDHEN and CDR2 SYDVKM. For the CDR3, the DNA is TGTGCCAGCAGTTTATCCCCGACGGGGAGGACAGATACGCAGTATTTT. As protein: CASSLSPTGRTDTQYF.

This clone has only a few counts. V and J are TRBV27 and TRBJ2-3; perhaps TRBD1 as D (6 bases). Germline CDR1 reads MNHEY; CDR2 reads SMNVEV (reference sequence). Deletions cut 2 bases from V and 2 bases from J, with 11 bases between. This CDR3 is 15 amino acids long. The CDR3 DNA follows: TGTGCCAGCAGTTTAAGGGGGTTATTCACAGATACGCAGTATTTT. Translated: CASSLRGLFTDTQYF.

This clone was seen a few times. The CDR3 loop is CASRTGTGLYGYTF. The DNA for the CDR3 is TGTGCCAGCCGAACCGGGACAGGGCTCTATGGCTACACCTTC. J is TRBJ1-2 and V is TRBV28; 9 nucleotides match TRBD1. CDR3 size: 14 residues. V trimming: 8 bases; J trimming: 4 bases; junction bases outside the gene matches: 8. Germline values: CDR1 MDHEN, CDR2 SYDVKM.

The chain has TRBV6-5 and TRBJ2-7; 10 nucleotides line up with TRBD2. The CDR3 runs 16 residues. V trimming: 2 bases; J trimming: 5 bases; junction bases outside the gene matches: 9. The V gene's germline CDR1 is MNHEY and CDR2 SVGAGI. CDR3 region: CASSYDFGTSAHEQYF. The CDR3 bases are TGTGCCAGCAGTTACGACTTTGGGACTAGCGCCCACGAGCAGTACTTC.

A word on this clone: Other DNA sequences in the sample encode the same CDR3. The genes are TRBV5-4 and TRBJ2-1; 9 nucleotides line up with TRBD2. V dropped 5 bases and J dropped 4; count of bases not matched to a gene: 13. CDR3 length: 17 amino acids. In germline, CDR1 is SGHNT, CDR2 YYREEE (reference sequence). The CDR3 reads CASSSHLSGSRYNEQFF. DNA for the CDR3: TGTGCCAGCAGTTCCCATCTTAGCGGGAGTCGGTACAATGAGCAGTTCTTC. Variable domain in full (rest from reference TRBV5-4 and TRBJ2-1): ETGVTQSPTHLIKTRGQQVTLRCSSQSGHNTVSWYQQALGQGPQFIFQYYREEENGRGNFPPRFSGLQFPNYSSELNVNALELDDSALYLCASSSHLSGSRYNEQFFGPGTRLTVL.

This clone turned up a few times. V is TRBV4-2 and J is TRBJ2-3; 10 bases match TRBD2. The V gene end was trimmed by 0 bases and the J gene end by 14 bases; junction bases not matched to a gene: 8. Per the germline V gene, CDR1 is LGHNA and CDR2 is YNFKEQ. The CDR3 length is 14 residues. DNA of the CDR3: TGTGCCAGCAGCCAAGAAGGTGGGGCTAGCGGGAGGTATTTT. This encodes CASSQEGGASGRYF.

The chain couples TRBV5-1 to TRBJ2-7; D might be TRBD2 (7 bases). Germline V gene sequence: CDR1 SGHRS, CDR2 YFSETQ. The CDR3 runs to 13 residues. V was clipped by 0 bases and J by 6 bases, with 10 bases between them. The CDR3 protein is CASSLAAGAEQYF. The CDR3 DNA sequence: TGCGCCAGCAGCTTGGCCGCGGGGGCCGAGCAGTACTTC.

This clone occurred a few times. The genes are TRBV7-6 and TRBJ2-1; 10 bases match TRBD1. V lost 5 bases, J lost 3 bases, and 4 bases stayed unmatched. This CDR3 is built from 15 residues. Germline CDR1 reads SGHVS; CDR2 reads FNYEAQ. The DNA of the CDR3 is TGTGCCAGCAGCCGAGGACAGGGGGACTACAATGAGCAGTTCTTC. It yields the protein CASSRGQGDYNEQFF.

This clone has more than one count but fewer than ten. This sequence joins TRBV5-1 and TRBJ1-1; no clear D gene. This CDR3 has 12 amino acids. The germline V gene has CDR1 SGHRS and CDR2 YFSETQ. Trimming took off 7 bases at V and 0 bases at J, with 7 bases between the two ends. In DNA, the CDR3 is TGCGCCAGCCACTCGATGAACACTGAAGCTTTCTTT. Translated, it gives CASHSMNTEAFF.

The chain has TRBV4-1 and TRBJ2-1; the D is unclear. CDR1 MGHRA and CDR2 YSYEKL come from the germline V gene. This CDR3 has 14 residues. V dropped 4 bases and J dropped 4 bases, with 11 bases sitting between them. CDR3 bases: TGCGCCAGCAGCCCCAAAGTTAGATACAATGAGCAGTTCTTC. It codes for CASSPKVRYNEQFF.

This clone occurred a few times. This chain joins TRBV6-1 and TRBJ2-7; a possible D gene is TRBD2 (6 bases). The ends were cut back, 3 bases at V and 7 bases at J, with 13 bases in the middle. The germline gives CDR1 MNHNS, CDR2 SASEGT. The CDR3 length is 13 residues. The DNA of the CDR3 is TGTGCCAGCAGTGAGTACGGGAGTTCGGAGCAGTACTTC. Protein sequence: CASSEYGSSEQYF.

This clone came up a few times. This chain joins TRBV5-4 and TRBJ2-7; no clear D. The CDR3 contains 14 residues. The V and J ends lost 4 bases and 3 bases respectively, with 14 bases between them. From germline, CDR1 is SGHNT and CDR2 YYREEE (reference sequence). The CDR3 sequence is CASSPGMGLYEQYF. CDR3 DNA: TGTGCCAGCAGCCCGGGTATGGGTCTCTACGAGCAGTACTTC.

This clone has more than one count but fewer than ten. The chain couples TRBV2 to TRBJ1-5; TRBD1 matches 10 bases. This CDR3 is 16 amino acids long. Trimming took 7 bases from V and 4 from J; bases not matched to a gene: 10. From germline, CDR1 is SNHLY and CDR2 FYNNEI. DNA for the CDR3: TGTGCCAGCAAGAGCCCCCGGGACAGGGGAAATCAGCCCCAGCATTTT. Amino acids: CASKSPRDRGNQPQHF.

This clone was detected only a few times. This chain links TRBV6-1 with TRBJ2-7, with 8 bases that match TRBD2. V lost 7 bases, J lost 4 bases, and 12 bases stayed unmatched. Looked up from germline, CDR1 is MNHNS and CDR2 is SASEGT. The CDR3 loop spans 15 amino acids. The DNA of the CDR3 is TGTGCCAGCAAGCCGGGAGCGGGAGAGTTTTACGAGCAGTACTTC. Translation gives CASKPGAGEFYEQYF.

This chain connects TRBV28 to TRBJ2-2; tentatively, D is TRBD1 (6 bases). The CDR3 spans 16 residues. The germline V and J ends were trimmed by 3 bases and 1 base, with 12 bases remaining between them. Germline loops: CDR1 MDHEN, CDR2 SYDVKM. The CDR3, as DNA: TGTGCCAGCAGTTTGTCGACAGGAGAGAACACCGGGGAGCTGTTTTTT. As protein: CASSLSTGENTGELFF.

The chain employs TRBV28 and TRBJ2-7; D remains ambiguous. Between the trimmed V and J ends, which lost 4 bases and 4 bases, there was a span of 14 bases. Germline V gene sequence: CDR1 MDHEN, CDR2 SYDVKM. CDR3 length: 14 residues. This CDR3 reads CASSWAATIYEQYF. CDR3 DNA sequence: TGTGCCAGCAGTTGGGCAGCAACAATATACGAGCAGTACTTC.

This clone has a handful of counts. The CDR3 is CASSENLLEGYTF. The CDR3 nucleotides read TGTGCCAGCAGTGAAAACCTGCTAGAGGGCTACACCTTC. The V call is TRBV6-1, the J call TRBJ1-2; D unresolved. CDR1 MNHNS and CDR2 SASEGT come from the germline V gene. This CDR3 comprises 13 residues. Trimming took off 2 bases at V and 8 bases at J, with 12 bases between the two ends.

The chain carries TRBV11-3 and TRBJ2-1, with D hard to call. Germline CDR1 is SGHNT and CDR2 is YENEEA. There are 12 residues in the CDR3. V lost 4 bases and J 15 bases, leaving 16 bases between the germline ends. The CDR3 nucleotides are TGTGCCAGCAGCTCACGTGGCGAGTGGGCGTTCTTC. This sequence encodes CASSSRGEWAFF.

Comments on this clone: In this CDR3 the conserved last residue, phenylalanine or tryptophan, is missing, so a read error is likely. J is TRBJ2-3 and V is TRBV30; 9 nucleotides align to TRBD2. The CDR3 contains 13 residues. Trimming cost V 0 bases and J 6 bases; bases outside gene matches: 1. The V gene's germline CDR1 is GTSNPN and CDR2 SVGIG (reference sequence). The CDR3 sequence: CAWSVGTSDTQYV. The CDR3, as DNA: TGTGCCTGGAGTGTAGGGACTAGCGATACGCAGTATGTT.

This clone was detected a few times. The rearrangement links TRBV4-2 to TRBJ2-5; the D gene is possibly TRBD1 (7 bases). Deletions cut 0 bases from V and 3 bases from J, with 14 bases between. The germline CDR1 and CDR2 sequences are LGHNA and YNFKEQ. The CDR3 covers 16 residues. The CDR3, as DNA: TGTGCCAGCAGCCAAGAGGGCGGGACAGCTAAAGAGACCCAGTACTTC. Its protein product is CASSQEGGTAKETQYF.

A few counts support this clone. The V call is TRBV27, the J call TRBJ2-1, with 10 bases matching TRBD2. From germline, CDR1 is MNHEY and CDR2 SMNVEV (reference sequence). The CDR3 runs to 16 residues. The trim removed 8 bases at V and 3 bases at J, leaving 10 bases unmatched. The CDR3 is CASASGSLNVYNEQFF. As DNA, the CDR3 is TGTGCCAGCGCTAGCGGGAGCCTCAACGTCTACAATGAGCAGTTCTTC.